Shown below are 3 T cell receptor beta chains from a single sample sequenced in a study of spatial heterogeneity in lung cancer. Time point denoted: sample taken at primary tumor resection. In each case, whole RNA from tumor, nontumor lung or frozen PBMC was sequenced unsorted. Each CDR3 protein is one row after TCRdb ran MiXCR on the 5' RACE reads. The sample has several thousand distinct CDR3 sequences, approximately 16% seen once. Sequencing used normal lung tissue next to the tumor, obtained at surgery. The source is a male donor with early-stage non-small cell lung cancer.

This clonotype was detected ten times or more. This chain uses TRBV2 with TRBJ2-3; 8 positions match TRBD1. In germline, CDR1 is SNHLY, CDR2 FYNNEI. This CDR3 has 18 residues. The junction had 11 bases not matched to a gene; V was cut back by 3 bases and J by 0 bases. CDR3 sequence: CASSDPRAGGQSTDTQYF. CDR3 in DNA: TGTGCCAGCAGTGACCCTAGGGCAGGGGGCCAAAGCACAGATACGCAGTATTTT.

Relative to its sample, this clonotype is medium-sized (0.01 to 0.1%). This chain links TRBV5-4 with TRBJ1-1, with D tentatively TRBD1 (5 bases). The CDR3 spans 16 residues. Germline loops: CDR1 SGHNT, CDR2 YYREEE (reference sequence). Trimming removed 0 bases from V and 3 bases from J, with 15 bases in between. This CDR3 reads CASSLGGEELDTEAFF. Written as DNA, the CDR3 is TGTGCCAGCAGCTTGGGGGGGGAGGAATTGGACACTGAAGCTTTCTTT. The whole variable domain, filled in from reference TRBV5-4 and TRBJ1-1, reads ETGVTQSPTHLIKTRGQQVTLRCSSQSGHNTVSWYQQALGQGPQFIFQYYREEENGRGNFPPRFSGLQFPNYSSELNVNALELDDSALYLCASSLGGEELDTEAFFGQGTRLTVV.

The sample holds many counts of this clonotype. J is TRBJ1-4 and V is TRBV20-1; D not resolved. V lost 5 bases, J lost 7 bases, and 14 bases lay in between. The germline CDR1 and CDR2 sequences are DFQATT and SNEGSKA (reference sequence). The CDR3 consists of 13 residues. The CDR3: CSAAVPGSEKLFF. CDR3 nucleotides: TGCAGTGCTGCAGTCCCGGGGAGTGAAAAACTGTTTTTT.